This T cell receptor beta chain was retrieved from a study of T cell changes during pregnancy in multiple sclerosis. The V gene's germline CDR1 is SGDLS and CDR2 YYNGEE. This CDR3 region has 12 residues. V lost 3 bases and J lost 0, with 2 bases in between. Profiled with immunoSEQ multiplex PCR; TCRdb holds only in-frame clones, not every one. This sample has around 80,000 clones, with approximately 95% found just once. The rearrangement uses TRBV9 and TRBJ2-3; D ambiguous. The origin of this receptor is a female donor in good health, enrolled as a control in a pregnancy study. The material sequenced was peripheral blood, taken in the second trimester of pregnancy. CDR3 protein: CASSASTDTQYF. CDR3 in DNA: TGTGCCAGCAGCGCTAGCACAGATACGCAGTATTTT.